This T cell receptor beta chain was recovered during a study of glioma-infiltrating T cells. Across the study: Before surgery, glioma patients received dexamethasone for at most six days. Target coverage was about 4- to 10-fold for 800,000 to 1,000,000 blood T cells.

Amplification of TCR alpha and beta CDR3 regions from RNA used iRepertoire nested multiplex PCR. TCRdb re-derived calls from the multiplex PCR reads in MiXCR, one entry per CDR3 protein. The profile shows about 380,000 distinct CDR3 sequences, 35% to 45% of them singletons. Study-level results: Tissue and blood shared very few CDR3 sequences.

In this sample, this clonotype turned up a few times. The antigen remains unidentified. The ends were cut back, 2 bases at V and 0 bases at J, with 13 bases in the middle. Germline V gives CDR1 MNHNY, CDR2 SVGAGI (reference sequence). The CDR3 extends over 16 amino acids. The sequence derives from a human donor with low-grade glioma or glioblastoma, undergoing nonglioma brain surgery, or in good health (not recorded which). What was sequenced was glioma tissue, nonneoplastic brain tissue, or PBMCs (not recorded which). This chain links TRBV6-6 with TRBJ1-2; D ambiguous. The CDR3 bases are TGTGCCAGCAGTTACACTACTCGGGGAGCTAACTATGGCTACACCTTC. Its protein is CASSYTTRGANYGYTF.